A single sample is the source of the 8 T cell receptor beta chains below, sequenced in a study of PD-L1 blockade in urothelial cancer. Repertoires were generated with immunoSEQ multiplex PCR, while TCRdb's copy carries only in-frame clones and drops some. The sample yields under 100,000 clones, around 80% seen once. The sample was PBMCs, taken around atezolizumab (anti-PD-L1) treatment. These TCRs come from an older man with urothelial cancer.

The sample holds one count of this clone. This rearrangement joins TRBV11-3 to TRBJ2-7, with TRBD1 identical over 7 bases. The CDR3 has 13 amino acids. Germline CDR1 is SGHNT and CDR2 is YENEEA. J was trimmed by 4 bases and V by 1 base; bases with no gene match: 1. CDR3 loop: CASSLAQGYEQYF. CDR3 DNA: TGTGCCAGCAGCTTAGCACAGGGGTACGAGCAGTACTTC.

This clone was observed once. This sequence joins TRBV18 and TRBJ2-3, with D unclear. The germline V gene encodes CDR1 KGHSH and CDR2 LQKENI. Trimming removed 6 bases at V and 2 bases at J, with 15 bases between. The CDR3 covers 15 residues. CDR3 coding DNA: TGTGCCAGCTCCAATACTATTAGTAACACAGATACGCAGTATTTT. It is translated as CASSNTISNTDTQYF.

This clone was recorded a few times. This rearrangement joins TRBV5-1 to TRBJ1-1; a possible D gene is TRBD1 (5 bases). The CDR3 totals 15 residues. From germline, CDR1 is SGHRS and CDR2 YFSETQ. V was clipped by 0 bases and J by 1 base, with 10 bases between them. DNA for the CDR3: TGCGCCAGCAGCTTGGAAGGGGCAGCGAACACTGAAGCTTTCTTT. This sequence encodes CASSLEGAANTEAFF.

The chain uses TRBV12-5 and TRBJ2-7, with D tentatively TRBD2 (5 bases). V gave up 4 bases and J gave up 2 bases, with 12 bases separating them. From germline, CDR1 is LGHNT and CDR2 FRNRAP. The CDR3 extends over 14 amino acids. The CDR3 DNA is TGTGCTAGTGGTTCGACGACGGGAACCTACGAGCAGTACTTC. It specifies CASGSTTGTYEQYF.

This chain connects TRBV19 to TRBJ2-7; 10 positions match TRBD2. The germline V gene has CDR1 LNHDA and CDR2 SQIVND (reference sequence). V was clipped by 5 bases and J by 2 bases; unmatched bases: 9. This CDR3 region has 16 residues. The CDR3 nucleotides read TGTGCCAGTAGTTACGGGAGCGGGAGGGCCACCTACGAGCAGTACTTC. Residues: CASSYGSGRATYEQYF.

The chain has TRBV10-1 and TRBJ2-1; 12 bases fit TRBD1. J lost 8 bases, V lost 8 bases, and 7 bases had no gene match. CDR3 size: 14 residues. Germline CDR1 is WNHNN and CDR2 is SYGVQD (reference sequence). DNA of the CDR3: TGCGCCAGCGCCGGGACAGGGGGCAGCGATGAGCAGTTCTTC. Translation: CASAGTGGSDEQFF.

J is TRBJ1-5 and V is TRBV7-2, with 8 positions matching TRBD1. Trimming removed 3 bases from V and 5 bases from J; junction bases left unmatched: 6. The CDR3 covers 15 residues. From germline, CDR1 is SGHTA and CDR2 FQGNSA. CDR3 nucleotide sequence: TGTGCCAGCAGCTTTGCAGGGGGCGGTTATCAGCCCCAGCATTTT. Residues: CASSFAGGGYQPQHF.

The chain recombines TRBV7-6 with TRBJ1-1; 8 bases align to TRBD1. Germline CDR1 is SGHVS and CDR2 is FNYEAQ. The CDR3 contains 15 residues. With V trimmed by 5 bases and J by 4 bases, 9 bases remained unmatched. The DNA of the CDR3 is TGTGCCAGCAGCGCCCGGACAGGGCCGAGCACTGAAGCTTTCTTT. This sequence encodes CASSARTGPSTEAFF.